These 13 T cell receptor beta chains originate from one sample sequenced in a study of PD-L1 blockade in urothelial cancer. The protocol was immunoSEQ multiplex PCR, while the TCRdb copy is restricted to in-frame clones and leaves out a portion. The sample yields about 36,000 clones, approximately 88% seen once. The time point is: peripheral blood 6 weeks after treatment start. Sample: PBMCs, taken around atezolizumab (anti-PD-L1) treatment. The receptor source for this set is a man aged 35-49 years with urothelial cancer.

The J gene is TRBJ2-7, the V gene TRBV30; 11 bases are a match to TRBD2. This CDR3 is 15 amino acids long. Per the germline V gene, CDR1 is GTSNPN and CDR2 is SVGIG (reference sequence). V dropped 3 bases and J dropped 1; count of bases not matched to a gene: 5. The CDR3 sequence: CAWSAGLAASYEQYF. The CDR3 DNA reads as TGTGCCTGGAGCGCGGGACTAGCGGCTTCCTACGAGCAGTACTTC.

This clone showed up just once. The chain couples TRBV7-2 to TRBJ1-1; D unresolved. The germline V gene encodes CDR1 SGHTA and CDR2 FQGNSA. The V gene lost 5 bases and the J gene lost 8 bases, with 18 bases spanning the gap. The CDR3 runs to 14 residues. The CDR3 DNA reads TGTGCCAGCAGCCCCGCAGTATGGGGAGGCGAAGCTTTCTTT. Its translation is CASSPAVWGGEAFF.

The CDR3 spells CASSDTPYEQYF. The CDR3 DNA is TGTGCCAGCAGTGATACTCCCTACGAGCAGTACTTC. V gene TRBV2 combines with J gene TRBJ2-7; the D is unclear. The V gene's germline CDR1 is SNHLY and CDR2 FYNNEI. Trimming removed 3 bases at V and 2 bases at J, with 5 bases between. CDR3 length: 12 amino acids.

In this sample, this clone turned up once. The gene calls are TRBV30 and TRBJ1-2; 7 nucleotides line up with TRBD1. The CDR3 is 13 residues long. Germline V lookup: CDR1 GTSNPN, CDR2 SVGIG (reference sequence). J gave up 8 bases and V 0 bases, and 6 bases lay outside the gene matches. The CDR3 DNA follows: TGTGCCTGGAGTGTATATAGGGGGCGAGGCTACACCTTC. Protein product: CAWSVYRGRGYTF.

The chain combines TRBV5-1 with TRBJ1-1; D uncertain. The CDR3 loop spans 15 amino acids. Germline lookup yields CDR1 SGHRS and CDR2 YFSETQ. Trimming removed 5 bases at V and 3 bases at J, with 17 bases between. CDR3 bases: TGCGCCAGCAGTTTCGGACTGGGAGCGTACACTGAAGCTTTCTTT. Its translation: CASSFGLGAYTEAFF.

V usage is TRBV2 and J usage is TRBJ1-5; D ambiguous. Between the trimmed V and J ends, which lost 2 bases and 7 bases, there was a span of 9 bases. CDR1 SNHLY and CDR2 FYNNEI come from the germline V gene. This CDR3 is 13 amino acids long. CDR3 residues: CASSESGRQPQHF. Here the CDR3 DNA reads TGTGCCAGCAGTGAATCGGGTAGGCAGCCCCAGCATTTT.

The chain employs TRBV11-2 and TRBJ2-1; 11 positions agree with TRBD2. The J segment lost 6 bases and the V segment lost 6 bases, leaving 10 bases of the junction unmatched. This CDR3 spans 16 amino acids. Germline loops: CDR1 SGHAT, CDR2 FQNNGV. The DNA for the CDR3 is TGTGCCAGCAGGAAAACTAGCGGGAGAGGCCCCAATGAGCAGTTCTTC. Translation: CASRKTSGRGPNEQFF.

The V and J genes are TRBV6-1 and TRBJ1-4; weak D call: TRBD1 (5 bases). This CDR3 is built from 16 residues. The V end was cut by 1 base, the J end by 3 bases, with 12 bases between. From germline, CDR1 is MNHNS and CDR2 SASEGT. The CDR3: CASSEGQTVSNEKLFF. The CDR3 nucleotides read TGTGCCAGCAGTGAAGGGCAGACAGTCTCTAATGAAAAACTGTTTTTT.

This clone was recorded a few times. In DNA form, the CDR3 reads TGTGCCAGTGCTACAGGGAGAGGACAGCCCCAGCATTTT. As protein: CASATGRGQPQHF. The chain combines TRBV6-4 with TRBJ1-5, with D possibly TRBD1 on 6 matching bases. The CDR3 is made up of 13 amino acids. Germline V gene data show CDR1 as MRHNA and CDR2 as SNTAGT. V shed 9 bases and J shed 7 bases, with 16 bases lying between them.

This clone appeared a single time. DNA for the CDR3: TGTGCCAGCAGTTACTCAATACTAGCGGGGAGAACAAGAGTGGAAGGGGAGCTGTTTTTT. Its protein product is CASSYSILAGRTRVEGELFF. The chain combines TRBV6-7 with TRBJ2-2, with TRBD2 matching over 10 bases. TRBV6-7 is an ORF, and what it does is uncertain. Germline trimming cut 0 bases from V and 8 bases from J; bases unmatched to any gene: 18. CDR3 length: 20 residues.

V gene TRBV9 combines with J gene TRBJ1-2, with unresolved D. The CDR3 runs 15 residues. V lost 4 bases, J lost 2 bases, and 15 bases lay in between. Germline V gene sequence: CDR1 SGDLS, CDR2 YYNGEE. In nucleotides, the CDR3 is TGTGCCAGCAGCTTCTCTGCAGCGGGCAACTATGGCTACACCTTC. Its protein product is CASSFSAAGNYGYTF.

The rearrangement joins TRBV7-3 to TRBJ2-3; 8 bases map to TRBD2. Trimming removed 0 bases from V and 2 bases from J; junction bases left unmatched: 25. The CDR3 consists of 23 residues. Germline CDR1 SGHTA, CDR2 FQGTGA. The CDR3 spells CASSLTWGQKRESKAPITDTQYF. In DNA, the CDR3 is TGTGCCAGCAGCTTAACGTGGGGCCAGAAGCGGGAGTCAAAAGCCCCGATCACAGATACGCAGTATTTT.

The CDR3 reads CASSLDRGISQPQHF. The CDR3 DNA is TGTGCCAGCAGCTTAGACAGGGGGATTAGTCAGCCCCAGCATTTT. This chain links TRBV7-8 with TRBJ1-5; 8 positions match TRBD1. This CDR3 comprises 15 residues. Germline values: CDR1 SGHVS, CDR2 FQNEAQ. Trimming cost V 1 base and J 6 bases; bases outside gene matches: 5. Supplemented by reference TRBV7-8 and TRBJ1-5, the full variable domain reads GAGVSQSPRYKVAKRGQDVALRCDPISGHVSLFWYQQALGQGPEFLTYFQNEAQLDKSGLPSDRFFAERPEGSVSTLKIQRTQQEDSAVYLCASSLDRGISQPQHFGDGTRLSIL.